The next 16 T cell receptor beta chains were all read from a single sample in a study of T cells after yellow fever vaccination (dated by TCRdb to about 2019). The treatment or condition label for this specimen denotes: live attenuated yellow fever vaccine strain. Library generation was performed with 5' RACE. Sequencing instrument: Illumina NovaSeq 6000. TCRdb reworked the public reads: Q25 trimming with fastp, MiXCR clone assembly, productive beta chains retained. For every CDR3 protein sequence, its rows merge into one entry that carries the most common genes and DNA. This sample is represented by about 340,000 distinct CDR3 sequences; about 4% of them were singletons. 20% to 25% of the sample rests with the top ten. The source material was PBMCs, sampled 5 days after the yellow fever booster vaccination. The receptors originated from a man younger than 35 who received the YFV17D yellow fever vaccine.

This chain connects TRBV2 to TRBJ2-7; D uncertain. V dropped 7 bases and J dropped 3 bases, with 22 bases sitting between them. CDR1 SNHLY and CDR2 FYNNEI come from the germline V gene. This CDR3 has 16 amino acids. The CDR3 sequence is CASKVSALASDYEQYF. CDR3 sequence (DNA): TGTGCCAGCAAGGTGAGCGCCCTGGCAAGTGACTACGAGCAGTACTTC.

This clonotype was seen many times. This chain uses TRBV7-2 with TRBJ2-7; D unresolved. There are 14 residues in the CDR3. Trimming took 1 base from V and 4 from J, leaving 11 bases between them. In germline, CDR1 is SGHTA, CDR2 FQGNSA. In DNA, the CDR3 is TGTGCCAGCAGCTTAGGAGCGACGAATTACGAGCAGTACGTC. It encodes CASSLGATNYEQYV.

The rearrangement uses TRBV6-5 and TRBJ1-2, with 9 bases lining up with TRBD1. The J segment lost 6 bases and the V segment lost 6 bases, leaving 14 bases of the junction unmatched. Germline V gene data show CDR1 as MNHEY and CDR2 as SVGAGI. This CDR3 spans 16 amino acids. In nucleotides, the CDR3 is TGTGCCAGCAGAACGACCACAGGGGGCGCGGGTAATGGCTACACCTTC. As protein: CASRTTTGGAGNGYTF.

This clonotype was counted only a few times. This CDR3 is CASSPSGGVPQHF. CDR3 DNA sequence: TGTGCCAGCAGCCCTTCGGGCGGGGTGCCCCAGCATTTT. The V call is TRBV2, the J call TRBJ1-5; D remains unclear. CDR1 and CDR2 from the germline V gene are SNHLY and FYNNEI. Trimming took 6 bases from V and 9 from J, leaving 15 bases between them. This CDR3 has 13 residues.

This clonotype has only a few counts. CDR3 DNA sequence: TGTGCCAGCAGCTCCCGTCTAGCAGATACGCAGTATTTT. Protein: CASSSRLADTQYF. V is TRBV7-9 and J is TRBJ2-3; no definite D call. Germline-derived CDR1 and CDR2 are SEHNR and FQNEAQ (reference sequence). V was pared by 4 bases and J by 4 bases, with 9 bases between. The CDR3 spans 13 residues.

The chain combines TRBV12-3 or TRBV12-4 with TRBJ1-4; D is possibly TRBD1 (5 bases). CDR3 size: 14 residues. Trimming left V 7 bases short and J 7 bases short, with 16 bases between. CDR3 amino acids: CASKPGASVEKLFF. The CDR3 coding sequence is TGTGCCAGCAAGCCCGGGGCGTCAGTTGAAAAACTGTTTTTT.

This clonotype was recorded a few times. V and J are TRBV5-5 and TRBJ1-5; possibly TRBD1 for D (6 bases). V was cut by 1 base and J by 7 bases, with 21 bases left in between. This CDR3 comprises 17 residues. Germline V gives CDR1 SGHKS, CDR2 YYEKEE (reference sequence). CDR3 protein: CASSLRQAEGVSQPQHF. The CDR3 nucleotides are TGTGCCAGCAGCTTGCGGCAGGCAGAGGGGGTCTCCCAGCCCCAGCATTTT.

This clonotype occurred many times. CDR3 sequence reads: CASSFEMGMNTEAFF. CDR3 coding DNA: TGTGCCAGCAGCTTCGAAATGGGGATGAACACTGAAGCTTTCTTT. The rearrangement links TRBV5-4 to TRBJ1-1; D not resolved. CDR3 length equals 15 residues. Germline assignment: CDR1 SGHNT and CDR2 YYREEE (reference sequence). Trimming left V 2 bases short and J 0 bases short, with 11 bases between.

In this sample, this clonotype turned up a few times. The rearrangement links TRBV13 to TRBJ2-1; weak D call: TRBD2 (6 bases). The CDR3 sequence is 13 residues long. CDR1 is PRHDT, CDR2 FYEKMQ, per germline (reference sequence). Trimming pared 2 bases from V and 7 bases from J, leaving 9 bases between. CDR3 DNA sequence: TGTGCCAGCAGCTTATCAGGGAGGAATGAGCAGTTCTTC. As protein: CASSLSGRNEQFF.

This clonotype has ten or more counts. The CDR3 DNA sequence: TGCGCCAGCAGCAAGGACAGGGGTGACGATACGCAGTATTTT. Encoded protein: CASSKDRGDDTQYF. J is TRBJ2-3 and V is TRBV5-1, with TRBD1 identical over 9 bases. Germline CDR1 is SGHRS and CDR2 is YFSETQ. The CDR3 consists of 14 residues. Trimming removed 4 bases from V and 6 bases from J; junction bases left unmatched: 6.

In DNA, the CDR3 is TGTGCCAGCAGTTTGGGGGACCCGTACACCGGGGAGCTGTTTTTT. Translated, it gives CASSLGDPYTGELFF. The chain is built from TRBV27 and TRBJ2-2; D is tentatively TRBD1 or TRBD2 (5 bases each). Germline CDR1 reads MNHEY; CDR2 reads SMNVEV (reference sequence). Trimming took 3 bases from V and 3 from J, leaving 11 bases between them. The CDR3 length is 15 residues.

This clonotype was observed many times. The CDR3 sequence is CASSFRGDYTGELFF. The DNA for the CDR3 is TGCGCCAGCAGCTTCCGGGGGGATTACACCGGGGAGCTGTTTTTT. This sequence joins TRBV5-1 and TRBJ2-2; 7 bases are a match to TRBD2. This CDR3 is built from 15 residues. Germline-derived CDR1 and CDR2 are SGHRS and YFSETQ. Trimming at V came to 2 bases and at J to 3 bases, leaving 4 bases not matched to a gene.

This clonotype was seen repeatedly, ten times or more. The chain combines TRBV5-1 with TRBJ2-1, with TRBD2 as a possible D gene (5 bases). The CDR3 is 14 amino acids. CDR1 is SGHRS, CDR2 YFSETQ, per germline. Trimming removed 8 bases at V and 7 bases at J, with 19 bases between. The CDR3: CARANREDGNEQFF. CDR3 sequence (DNA): TGCGCCAGGGCAAACCGGGAAGACGGGAATGAGCAGTTCTTC.

The table lists this clonotype with many counts. The genes are TRBV6-6 and TRBJ1-1, with 8 positions matching TRBD1. The ends lost 5 bases at V and 4 bases at J; junction bases unmatched: 3. This CDR3 comprises 13 residues. CDR1 MNHNY and CDR2 SVGAGI come from the germline V gene (reference sequence). The CDR3 loop reads CASSPGQATEAFF. The CDR3 nucleotides are TGTGCCAGCAGTCCGGGACAGGCCACTGAAGCTTTCTTT.

This clonotype has more than one count but fewer than ten. This rearrangement joins TRBV5-1 to TRBJ1-4, with a tentative D call TRBD1 (5 bases). Germline assignment: CDR1 SGHRS and CDR2 YFSETQ. Deletions cut 0 bases from V and 5 bases from J, with 8 bases between. This CDR3 has 14 amino acids. DNA of the CDR3: TGCGCCAGCAGCTTGGACGGACAAAATGAAAAACTGTTTTTT. It codes for CASSLDGQNEKLFF.

This clonotype was seen repeatedly, ten times or more. CDR3 loop: CASSSGTGAFYQPQHF. The CDR3 nucleotides read TGTGCCAGCAGCTCTGGGACAGGGGCCTTTTATCAGCCCCAGCATTTT. This chain joins TRBV7-9 and TRBJ1-5; 10 bases are a match to TRBD1. This CDR3 is built from 16 residues. V lost 4 bases, J lost 5 bases, and 8 bases stayed unmatched. CDR1 SEHNR and CDR2 FQNEAQ come from the germline V gene (reference sequence).